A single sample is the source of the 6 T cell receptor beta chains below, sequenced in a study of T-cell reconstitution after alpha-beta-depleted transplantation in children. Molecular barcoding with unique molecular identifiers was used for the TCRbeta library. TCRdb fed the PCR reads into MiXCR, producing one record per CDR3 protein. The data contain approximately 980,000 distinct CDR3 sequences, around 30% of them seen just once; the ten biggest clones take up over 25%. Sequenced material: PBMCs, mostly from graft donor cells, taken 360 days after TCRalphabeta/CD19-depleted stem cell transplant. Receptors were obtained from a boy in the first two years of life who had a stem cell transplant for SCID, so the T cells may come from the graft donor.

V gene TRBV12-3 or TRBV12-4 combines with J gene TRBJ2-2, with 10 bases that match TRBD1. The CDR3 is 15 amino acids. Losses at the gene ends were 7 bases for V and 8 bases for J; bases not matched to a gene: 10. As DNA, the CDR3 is TGTGCCAGCACCCGGACAGGGGGGATCGCGGGGGAGCTGTTTTTT. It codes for CASTRTGGIAGELFF.

The CDR3 DNA reads as TGTGCCAGCAGCTTTCCCCGGCCGAGCACAGATACGCAGTATTTT. Amino acids: CASSFPRPSTDTQYF. The J gene is TRBJ2-3, the V gene TRBV7-2; D unclear. Germline CDR1 reads SGHTA; CDR2 reads FQGNSA. Trimming took off 3 bases at V and 0 bases at J, with 10 bases between the two ends. The CDR3 covers 15 residues.

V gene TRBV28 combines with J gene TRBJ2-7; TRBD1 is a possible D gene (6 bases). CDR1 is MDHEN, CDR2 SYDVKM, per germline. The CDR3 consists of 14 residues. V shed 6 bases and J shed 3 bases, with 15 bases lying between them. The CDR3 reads CASSIQGADYEQYF. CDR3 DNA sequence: TGTGCCAGCAGCATACAGGGAGCAGACTACGAGCAGTACTTC.

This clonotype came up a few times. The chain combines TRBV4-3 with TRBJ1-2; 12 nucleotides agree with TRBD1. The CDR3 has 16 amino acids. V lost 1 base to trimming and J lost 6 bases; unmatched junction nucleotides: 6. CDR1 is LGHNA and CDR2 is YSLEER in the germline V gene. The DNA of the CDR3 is TGCGCCAGCAGCCAAGGTACGGGACAGGGGGCCGATGGCTACACCTTC. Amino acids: CASSQGTGQGADGYTF.

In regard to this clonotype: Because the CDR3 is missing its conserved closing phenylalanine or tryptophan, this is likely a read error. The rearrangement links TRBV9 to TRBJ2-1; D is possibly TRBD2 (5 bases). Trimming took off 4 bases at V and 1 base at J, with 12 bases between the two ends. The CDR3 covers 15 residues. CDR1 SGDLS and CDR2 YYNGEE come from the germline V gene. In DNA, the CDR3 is TGTGCCAGCAGCCCCCCGGGGTCTTCCTACAATGAGCAGTTCTAC. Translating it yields CASSPPGSSYNEQFY.

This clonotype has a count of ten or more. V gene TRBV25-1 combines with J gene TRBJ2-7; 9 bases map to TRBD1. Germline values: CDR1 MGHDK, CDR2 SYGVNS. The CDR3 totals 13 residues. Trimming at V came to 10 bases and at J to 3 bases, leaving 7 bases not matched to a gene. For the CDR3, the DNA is TGTGCCACCAAGGGACAGGGCCACTACGAGCAGTACTTC. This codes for CATKGQGHYEQYF.